This T cell receptor beta chain stems from a study of cytomegalovirus exposure and HLA in healthy donors. Whole-study findings and limits: Sequence variants that were highly shared formed a cluster that was likely a sequencing artifact. Both high specificity and high sensitivity reportedly marked the classifier's diagnosis of cytomegalovirus status. Reportedly, fewer N-insertions than the 666-donor mean appeared in an Asian-associated ancestry cluster in a later analysis. In an earlier analysis, in approximately 630 donors, most V segments appeared productive either ~87% or ~30% of the time.

This CDR3 is 16 amino acids long. V gave up 4 bases and J gave up 0 bases; unmatched junction bases: 7. CDR1 is SGHTA, CDR2 FQGTGA, per germline. Both 60 Vbeta primers and 13 Jbeta primers went into the PCR. TCRdb keeps only in-frame clones here, not all; method: immunoSEQ multiplex PCR. The data hold over 150,000 clones, with 75% to 85% observed a single time. Notes on this clone: Its antigen remains unknown.

This TCR was sampled from a woman aged 55-69 years in good health and CMV-seropositive. The genes are TRBV7-3 and TRBJ2-3; 7 bases are a match to TRBD2. The sequencing input was PBMCs. The chain's CDR3 is CASSSQPSGSTDTQYF. In DNA form, the CDR3 reads TGTGCCAGCAGCTCCCAGCCTAGCGGTAGCACAGATACGCAGTATTTT.